The sequence of this T cell receptor beta chain was determined in a study of T cells in Graves' hyperthyroidism and ophthalmopathy (dated by TCRdb to about 2019). Background on the whole study: Peripheral blood was sampled at the time of initial diagnosis, prior to any treatment. Thyroid tissue and blood T-cell repertoires from six or seven Graves' hyperthyroidism patients were also compared in the study. The 100 discovery patients were randomly split 7:3 into training and test sets. An independent validation cohort of under 20 hyperthyroidism patients and approximately 17 patients who later progressed to ophthalmopathy tested prospective prediction of ophthalmopathy. The paper reports TCR Vbeta CDR3 sequencing of over 120 peripheral blood samples: approximately 41 ophthalmopathy, under 85 hyperthyroidism and around 17 progressor patients. To identify TCR V-J signatures that set the groups apart, the researchers used a discovery cohort of more than 95 patients, made up of 40 to 45 with Graves' ophthalmopathy and some 55 with stable Graves' hyperthyroidism. After blood sampling, hyperthyroidism patients were treated with methimazole at a starting dose of 30 mg daily, and ophthalmopathy patients were treated with high-dose intravenous methylprednisolone. What the authors observed across the whole study: Ophthalmopathy was separated from stable hyperthyroidism by a 13 V-J signature model, with just over 85% sensitivity and roughly 81% specificity obtained in cross-validation and 80%/75% obtained in testing. Blood samples also contained most of the expanded thyroid clonotypes (frequency above 0.001), which suggests that blood repertoires may reflect thyroid immune responses. In validation, the model predicted progression to ophthalmopathy a median of about 6 months before onset, with about 70% sensitivity and just under 75% specificity. Sample size was not statistically predetermined, and blinding of investigators to group allocation was not performed.

A patient counted as having stable Graves' hyperthyroidism if no progression to ophthalmopathy occurred over 18 months of follow-up. The hyperthyroidism patients were between 18 and 65 years old and newly diagnosed, with a disease duration of less than 2 months. Patients with uncontrolled infections, other autoimmune diseases, pregnancy or lactation were excluded. Diagnoses were based on clinical symptoms, serum thyroxine and TRAb, thyroid ultrasound and orbital computed tomography. Ficoll-Paque density gradient centrifugation was used to isolate PBMCs from around 10 ml of fresh peripheral blood. Total RNA was extracted with Trizol reagent, and quality was checked on an Agilent 2100 Bioanalyzer. This clonotype turned up a few times. This clone's antigen is unknown. Per-nucleotide qualities are absent, and no much larger clonotype sits a single base away. The TCR beta CDR3 regions were amplified from RNA transcripts. The TCR CDR3 was subjected to a first round of RT-PCR using the HTBI primer set and the Qiagen OneStep RT-PCR kit. Libraries were constructed in a second round of multiplex PCR, after which size selection and purification were performed. Sequencing of the libraries was done on an Illumina HiSeq2000 using paired-end 100 bp reads. The original pipeline was this. SOAPnuke was used to process the raw data, with reads discarded if the reads contained adapters or uncalled bases, had a mean Phred below 15, or lacked an exact constant-primer or identifier match. High-quality paired reads were merged using COPE v1.2.5, and each unique nucleotide sequence was defined as a clonotype. MiTCR v1.1 was used to align clonotypes to the IMGT TRBV, TRBD and TRBJ reference segments. The analysis included only V-J combinations with a frequency above 0.0001, which together covered 99.2% of the repertoires. The TCS score was defined as the ratio of F50 (clonal expansion) to E x V (chaos), calculated using BLOSUM62-based TCRdist between CDR3 peptides within each V-J. Welch's t-statistics and random forest reduced some 510 V-J features to 10 to 15, which were used in a naive Bayes classifier (R e1071). Through fastp at Q25 and MiXCR, TCRdb rebuilt clones from the public reads, retaining in-frame beta chains. Every distinct CDR3 protein forms one entry, paired with its most common genes and DNA. The V and J calls, along with clone size, are taken from TCRdb and not from the paper's own processing. This sample has some 760,000 distinct CDR3 sequences in its table, and roughly 15% of those were observed once. The leading ten clones occupy roughly 10% of the sample.

Material for sequencing was blood. The receptor was isolated from a woman aged 18-29 years with Graves' hyperthyroidism.

The DNA reads TGTGCCAGCAGTTATGGGACAGACTTAAACACCATATATTTT. Its amino acids are CASSYGTDLNTIYF. The chain is assembled from TRBV28 and TRBJ1-3; 7 central bases correspond to TRBD1. V is cut back by 4 bases and J by 6 bases, with 6 bases in the junction unmatched. CDR1 and CDR2 (MDHEN, SYDVKM) derive from the germline V gene. The CDR3 runs 14 residues from the cysteine to the phenylalanine. The CDR3 DNA has 42 bases and is translated from base 1.